This TCR beta chain was found in a study of T cell repertoires in cytomegalovirus infection. Across the whole study: HLA-B-restricted CMV epitopes that are well studied were used alongside recently identified HLA-C-restricted ones. Based on public TCR beta signatures, there were indications of CMV infection and of a matching HLA type. Study-level findings and limits: The cumulative frequency of public TCR beta families distinguished individuals who carried CMV together with the relevant HLA. There were HLA-C-restricted CMV-specific TCR beta clonotypes dominating the ex vivo response.

J lost 4 bases, V lost 4 bases, and 7 bases had no gene match. The CDR3 has 15 residues. Germline values: CDR1 SNHLY, CDR2 FYNNEI. A single record per CDR3 protein comes from TCRdb applying MiXCR to the reads. The data hold 80,000 or so distinct CDR3 sequences, with 20% to 30% observed a single time. There are a few counts of this clonotype. Its antigen is not identified. Material: CD8+ T cells from cultured PBMCs, obtained from culture after CMV antigen stimulation. This clonotype was obtained from a human donor in good health (CMV status not recorded). Some clones in this sample may be carry-over from other donors' samples. The chain links TRBV2 to TRBJ2-5; TRBD1 matches at 9 bases. The CDR3 is CASSVGGQGIETQYF. The CDR3 DNA is TGTGCCAGCAGTGTGGGGGGACAGGGTATAGAGACCCAGTACTTC.